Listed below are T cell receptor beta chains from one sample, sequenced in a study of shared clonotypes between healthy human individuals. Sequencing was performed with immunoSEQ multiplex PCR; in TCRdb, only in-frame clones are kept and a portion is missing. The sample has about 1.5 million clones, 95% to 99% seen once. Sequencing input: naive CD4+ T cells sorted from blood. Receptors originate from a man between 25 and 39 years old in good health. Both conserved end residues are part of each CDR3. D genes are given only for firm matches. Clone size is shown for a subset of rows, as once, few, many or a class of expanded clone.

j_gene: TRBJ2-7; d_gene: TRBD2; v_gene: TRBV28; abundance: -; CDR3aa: CASSLSREKQYF; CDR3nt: TGTGCCAGCAGTTTGTCGCGGGAGAAGCAGTACTTC
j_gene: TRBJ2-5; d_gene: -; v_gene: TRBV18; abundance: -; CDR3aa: CASSLRRPPYQETQYF; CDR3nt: TGTGCCAGCTCACTTCGACGACCCCCTTACCAAGAGACCCAGTACTTC
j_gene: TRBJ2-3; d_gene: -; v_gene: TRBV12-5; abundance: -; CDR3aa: CASGSDRRADTQYF; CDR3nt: TGTGCTAGTGGTTCCGACCGGAGAGCAGATACGCAGTATTTT
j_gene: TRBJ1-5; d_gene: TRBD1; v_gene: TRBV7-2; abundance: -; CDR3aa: CASSLAPGQGGGNQPQHF; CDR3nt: TGTGCCAGCAGCTTAGCGCCGGGACAGGGAGGAGGCAATCAGCCCCAGCATTTT
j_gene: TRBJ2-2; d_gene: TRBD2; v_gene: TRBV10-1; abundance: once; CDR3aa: CASSAAGLASEGPGELFF; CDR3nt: TGCGCCAGCAGTGCCGCGGGACTAGCGTCCGAGGGACCCGGGGAGCTGTTTTTT
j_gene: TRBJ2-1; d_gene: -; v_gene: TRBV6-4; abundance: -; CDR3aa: CASSPQPSGNEQFF; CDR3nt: TGTGCCAGCAGCCCACAGCCAAGCGGGAATGAGCAGTTCTTC
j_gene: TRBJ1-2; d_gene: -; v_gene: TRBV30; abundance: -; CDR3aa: CAWTGETYYGYTF; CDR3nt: TGTGCCTGGACAGGGGAGACCTACTATGGCTACACCTTC
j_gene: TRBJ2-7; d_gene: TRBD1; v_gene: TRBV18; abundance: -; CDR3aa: CASSPSIGQVYF; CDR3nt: TGTGCCAGCTCACCTAGTATCGGACAGGTGTACTTC
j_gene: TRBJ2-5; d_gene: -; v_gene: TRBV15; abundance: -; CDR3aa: CATSRAGPGGETQYF; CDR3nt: TGTGCCACCAGCAGAGCGGGTCCGGGTGGCGAGACCCAGTACTTC
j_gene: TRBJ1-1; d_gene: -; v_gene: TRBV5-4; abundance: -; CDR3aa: CASSLQGPTEAFF; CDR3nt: TGTGCCAGCAGCCTGCAGGGGCCCACTGAAGCTTTCTTT
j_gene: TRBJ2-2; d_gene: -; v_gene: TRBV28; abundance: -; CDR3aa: CASSFKDLPRNTGELFF; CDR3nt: TGTGCCAGCAGTTTTAAAGACCTACCGAGGAACACCGGGGAGCTGTTTTTT
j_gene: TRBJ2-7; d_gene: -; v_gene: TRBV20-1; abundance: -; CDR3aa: CSAKISYEQYF; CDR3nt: TGCAGTGCTAAGATTTCCTACGAGCAGTACTTC
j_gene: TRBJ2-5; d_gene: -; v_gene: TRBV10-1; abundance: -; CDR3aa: CASSGRIGETQYF; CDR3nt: TGCGCCAGCAGTGGGCGGATTGGGGAGACCCAGTACTTC
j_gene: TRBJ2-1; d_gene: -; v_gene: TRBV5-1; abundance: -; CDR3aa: CASSLGPEQFF; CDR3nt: TGCGCCAGCAGCTTGGGTCCGGAGCAGTTCTTC
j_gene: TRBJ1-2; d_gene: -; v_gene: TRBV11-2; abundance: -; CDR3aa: CASSQTENYGYTF; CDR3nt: TGTGCCAGCAGCCAGACAGAAAACTATGGCTACACCTTC
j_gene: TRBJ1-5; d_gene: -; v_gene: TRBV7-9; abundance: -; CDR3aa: CASSSQVQGLEPQHF; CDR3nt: TGTGCCAGCAGCAGTCAGGTACAGGGTTTAGAGCCCCAGCATTTT
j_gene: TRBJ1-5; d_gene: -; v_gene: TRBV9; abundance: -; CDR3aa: CASSVGPARDPEPQHF; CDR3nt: TGTGCCAGCAGCGTAGGGCCCGCAAGGGACCCAGAGCCCCAGCATTTT
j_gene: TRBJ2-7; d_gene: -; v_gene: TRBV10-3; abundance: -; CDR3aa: CAISESKVGEQYF; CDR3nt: TGTGCCATCAGTGAGTCGAAGGTAGGCGAGCAGTACTTC
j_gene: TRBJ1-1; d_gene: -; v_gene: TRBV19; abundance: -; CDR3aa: CASSIPGANTEAFF; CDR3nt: TGTGCCAGTAGTATCCCGGGGGCTAACACTGAAGCTTTCTTT
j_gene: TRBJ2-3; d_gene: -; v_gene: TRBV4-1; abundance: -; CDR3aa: CASSHPRGGGTDTQYF; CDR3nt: TGCGCCAGCAGCCACCCCCGGGGAGGAGGCACAGATACGCAGTATTTT
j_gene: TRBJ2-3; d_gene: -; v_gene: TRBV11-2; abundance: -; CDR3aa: CASSSGVSGGTDTQYF; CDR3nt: TGTGCCAGCAGCTCAGGGGTGAGCGGGGGCACAGATACGCAGTATTTT
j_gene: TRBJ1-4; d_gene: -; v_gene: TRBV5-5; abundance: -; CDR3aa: CASSLSYATNEKLFF; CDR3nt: TGTGCCAGCAGCTTGTCCTATGCAACTAATGAAAAACTGTTTTTT
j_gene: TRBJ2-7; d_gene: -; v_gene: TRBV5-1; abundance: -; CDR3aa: CASSLEAGRYEQYF; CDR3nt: TGCGCCAGCAGCTTGGAGGCGGGAAGATACGAGCAGTACTTC
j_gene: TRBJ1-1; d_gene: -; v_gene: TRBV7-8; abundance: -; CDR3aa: CASSLDWPRRNTEAFF; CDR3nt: TGTGCCAGCAGCTTAGATTGGCCTCGGAGAAACACTGAAGCTTTCTTT
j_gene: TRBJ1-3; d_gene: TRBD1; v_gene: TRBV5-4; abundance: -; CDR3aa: CASSETGGFLSGNTIYF; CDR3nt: TGTGCCAGCAGCGAAACAGGGGGCTTCCTCTCTGGAAACACCATATATTTT
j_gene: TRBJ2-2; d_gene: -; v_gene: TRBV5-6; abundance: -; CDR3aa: CASSLDLGNTGELFF; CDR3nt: TGTGCCAGCAGCTTGGATCTTGGGAACACCGGGGAGCTGTTTTTT
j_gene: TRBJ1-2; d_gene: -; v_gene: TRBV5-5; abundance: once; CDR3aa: CASSQRATPTGSYGYTF; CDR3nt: TGTGCCAGCAGCCAGCGCGCTACCCCCACAGGGAGCTATGGCTACACCTTC
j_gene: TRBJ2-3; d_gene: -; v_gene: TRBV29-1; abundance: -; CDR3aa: CSVPLRGSTDTQYF; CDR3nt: TGCAGCGTGCCTTTGAGGGGGAGCACAGATACGCAGTATTTT
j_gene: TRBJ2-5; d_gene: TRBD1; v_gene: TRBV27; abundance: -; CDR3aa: CASSLSPGQGQETQYF; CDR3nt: TGTGCCAGCAGTTTATCTCCTGGACAGGGACAAGAGACCCAGTACTTC
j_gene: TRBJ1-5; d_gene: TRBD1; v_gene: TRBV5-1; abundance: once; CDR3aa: CASSSGTGNNQPQHF; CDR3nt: TGCGCCAGCAGCAGCGGGACAGGCAACAATCAGCCCCAGCATTTT
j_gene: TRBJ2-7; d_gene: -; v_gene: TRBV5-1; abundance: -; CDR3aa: CASSLGESYEQYF; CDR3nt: TGCGCCAGCAGCTTGGGGGAGAGCTACGAGCAGTACTTC